A single sample gave rise to the 25 T cell receptor beta chains below, sequenced in a study of blood T cell repertoires in COVID-19. Only in-frame clones appear in the TCRdb table, and some are missing; sequencing was by immunoSEQ multiplex PCR. The table has over 600,000 clones, about 87% seen once. Source material: peripheral blood. The receptors derive from a young woman with acute or convalescent COVID-19.

V is TRBV5-1 and J is TRBJ1-6, with 7 nucleotides matching TRBD1. Losses at the gene ends were 4 bases for V and 8 bases for J; bases not matched to a gene: 12. Germline V gives CDR1 SGHRS, CDR2 YFSETQ. This CDR3 is built from 16 residues. The CDR3 nucleotides read TGCGCCAGCAGCGCTGGCCAGGGGGACGTGGATTCACCCCTCCACTTT. Translating gives CASSAGQGDVDSPLHF.

The V and J genes are TRBV27 and TRBJ1-4; perhaps TRBD1 as D (5 bases). Germline V gives CDR1 MNHEY, CDR2 SMNVEV (reference sequence). The CDR3 length is 19 residues. V was trimmed by 1 base and J by 5 bases, leaving 23 bases between them. The CDR3 is CASSLWREGRDWPNEKLFF. Here the CDR3 DNA reads TGTGCCAGCAGTTTATGGAGGGAGGGGCGAGATTGGCCGAATGAAAAACTGTTTTTT.

This rearrangement joins TRBV2 to TRBJ1-5; D might be TRBD1 (6 bases). CDR3 length: 15 amino acids. V was cut by 6 bases and J by 9 bases, with 21 bases left in between. Germline V lookup: CDR1 SNHLY, CDR2 FYNNEI. CDR3 nucleotides: TGTGCCAGCAGCTTTACCCCGACAGGAACGGGGCCCCAGCATTTT. This gives the protein CASSFTPTGTGPQHF.

This chain uses TRBV30 with TRBJ1-3; no clear D. Germline V CDR1 and CDR2: GTSNPN, SVGIG (reference sequence). The CDR3 contains 11 residues. V shed 3 bases and J shed 8 bases, with 8 bases lying between them. The CDR3 DNA is TGTGCCTGGAGGATGGGAGACACCATATATTTT. Amino acid sequence: CAWRMGDTIYF.

CDR3 DNA: TGTGCCAGCACAGCGGGGTGGGGCGGGGAGCTGTTTTTT. This codes for CASTAGWGGELFF. This chain uses TRBV12-3 or TRBV12-4 with TRBJ2-2; 7 bases are shared with TRBD2. The CDR3 sequence is 13 residues long. V dropped 7 bases and J dropped 7; count of bases not matched to a gene: 6.

This chain uses TRBV7-7 with TRBJ2-5, with 7 bases aligning to TRBD2. This CDR3 comprises 13 residues. The V segment lost 4 bases and the J segment 3 bases; nucleotides outside the gene matches: 2. The V gene's germline CDR1 is SSHAT and CDR2 FNYEAQ (reference sequence). DNA for the CDR3: TGTGCCAGCAGCTCCGGGGGGAAAGAGACCCAGTACTTC. Its protein product is CASSSGGKETQYF.

This rearrangement joins TRBV5-1 to TRBJ1-1; D gene ambiguous. The CDR3 has 16 amino acids. V was trimmed by 0 bases and J by 2 bases, leaving 14 bases between them. CDR1 and CDR2 (germline): SGHRS, YFSETQ. The CDR3 here is CASSLATKAVNTEAFF. The CDR3 region has the DNA TGCGCCAGCAGCTTGGCCACTAAAGCAGTCAACACTGAAGCTTTCTTT.

As to this clone: Other nucleotide sequences from this sample produce the same CDR3. The chain combines TRBV7-2 with TRBJ1-2, with 9 bases aligning to TRBD1. V dropped 4 bases and J dropped 4; count of bases not matched to a gene: 1. CDR3 length: 13 residues. CDR1 is SGHTA, CDR2 FQGNSA, per germline. In DNA, the CDR3 is TGTGCCAGCAGCTCGGGACAGGGCTATGGCTACACCTTC. Amino acid sequence: CASSSGQGYGYTF.

The count of this clone is one. The rearrangement links TRBV11-2 to TRBJ2-7, with 7 bases lining up with TRBD1. The trim removed 6 bases at V and 2 bases at J, leaving 10 bases unmatched. Germline CDR1 is SGHAT and CDR2 is FQNNGV. The CDR3 is made up of 15 amino acids. The CDR3 DNA is TGTGCCAGCAGTTCTCTAAGGGGGCTTCCCTACGAGCAGTACTTC. Amino acids: CASSSLRGLPYEQYF. The full variable domain, with the rest looked up from reference TRBV11-2 and TRBJ2-7, is EAGVAQSPRYKIIEKRQSVAFWCNPISGHATLYWYQQILGQGPKLLIQFQNNGVVDDSQLPKDRFSAERLKGVDSTLKIQPAKLEDSAVYLCASSSLRGLPYEQYFGPGTRLTVT.

This clone was observed a few times. This sequence joins TRBV30 and TRBJ1-2; TRBD1 is a possible D gene (6 bases). Germline CDR1 reads GTSNPN; CDR2 reads SVGIG (reference sequence). Trimming took off 6 bases at V and 5 bases at J, with 19 bases between the two ends. CDR3 size: 14 residues. The CDR3 region is CACYETADRYGYTF. As DNA, the CDR3 is TGTGCCTGTTATGAGACAGCGGACAGATATGGCTACACCTTC.

The genes are TRBV6-5 and TRBJ1-1, with D hard to call. Germline CDR1 and CDR2: MNHEY and SVGAGI. The CDR3 totals 14 residues. V was cut by 2 bases and J by 2 bases, with 9 bases left in between. The CDR3 is CASSYLPKNTEAFF. The CDR3 nucleotides are TGTGCCAGCAGTTACCTTCCTAAAAACACTGAAGCTTTCTTT.

The chain uses TRBV5-6 and TRBJ2-7; 9 bases are shared with TRBD1. The CDR3 runs 14 residues. J gave up 5 bases and V 3 bases, and 6 bases lay outside the gene matches. CDR1 is SGHDT and CDR2 is YYEEEE in the germline V gene. The CDR3 is CASSWGDRVHEQYF. CDR3 coding DNA: TGTGCCAGCAGCTGGGGGGACAGGGTACACGAGCAGTACTTC.

The genes are TRBV19 and TRBJ1-5, with D perhaps TRBD1 (5 bases). The CDR3 is made up of 12 amino acids. V was cut by 2 bases and J by 8 bases, with 7 bases left in between. Germline V CDR1 and CDR2: LNHDA, SQIVND (reference sequence). The DNA of the CDR3 is TGTGCCAGTAGTATAAGGGGCAAGCCCCAGCATTTT. Translation: CASSIRGKPQHF.

The V gene is TRBV7-9, the J gene TRBJ1-6; D is ambiguous. The V end was cut by 1 base, the J end by 7 bases, with 8 bases between. Germline-derived CDR1 and CDR2 are SEHNR and FQNEAQ (reference sequence). This CDR3 spans 14 amino acids. CDR3 coding DNA: TGTGCCAGCAGCTTAGGGCCGTGGAATTCACCCCTCCACTTT. The encoded protein is CASSLGPWNSPLHF.

The chain couples TRBV11-2 to TRBJ2-2, with 11 nucleotides matching TRBD2. V was pared by 3 bases and J by 6 bases, with 6 bases of the junction left unmatched. This CDR3 is 16 amino acids long. Germline loops: CDR1 SGHAT, CDR2 FQNNGV. The CDR3 here is CASSFTTSGASGELFF. The CDR3 DNA reads TGTGCCAGCAGCTTCACGACTAGCGGGGCTTCCGGGGAGCTGTTTTTT. The whole variable domain, filled in from reference TRBV11-2 and TRBJ2-2, reads EAGVAQSPRYKIIEKRQSVAFWCNPISGHATLYWYQQILGQGPKLLIQFQNNGVVDDSQLPKDRFSAERLKGVDSTLKIQPAKLEDSAVYLCASSFTTSGASGELFFGEGSRLTVL.

This clone was found once. The chain combines TRBV5-1 with TRBJ1-1, with D uncertain. V lost 0 bases and J 0 bases, leaving 12 bases between the germline ends. Germline V gives CDR1 SGHRS, CDR2 YFSETQ. This CDR3 is 16 amino acids long. The CDR3 spells CASSLGWQSMNTEAFF. The CDR3 coding sequence is TGCGCCAGCAGCTTGGGTTGGCAGTCCATGAACACTGAAGCTTTCTTT.

This chain uses TRBV18 with TRBJ2-3; tentative D call: TRBD2 (7 bases). The V gene's germline CDR1 is KGHSH and CDR2 LQKENI. The CDR3 length is 15 residues. V dropped 0 bases and J dropped 7 bases, with 14 bases sitting between them. The CDR3 protein is CASSPPTGGLNTQYF. The CDR3 bases are TGTGCCAGCTCACCACCAACGGGGGGCTTAAATACGCAGTATTTT.

The chain couples TRBV28 to TRBJ1-1; D is ambiguous. CDR1 is MDHEN and CDR2 is SYDVKM in the germline V gene. The length of the CDR3 is 14 residues. Trimming took 2 bases from V and 1 from J, leaving 8 bases between them. Here the CDR3 reads CASSLAGRNTEAFF. The DNA for the CDR3 is TGTGCCAGCAGTTTAGCGGGTAGGAACACTGAAGCTTTCTTT.

The genes are TRBV11-2 and TRBJ2-1, with D perhaps matching TRBD1 (5 bases). Trimming cost V 3 bases and J 3 bases, with 12 bases left between them. CDR1 is SGHAT, CDR2 FQNNGV, per germline. There are 15 residues in the CDR3. CDR3 sequence (DNA): TGTGCCAGCAGCTTTCCCCCCGACAGCTACAATGAGCAGTTCTTC. Translated: CASSFPPDSYNEQFF.

The rearrangement joins TRBV2 to TRBJ1-1, with a weak D call TRBD1 (5 bases). Germline lookup yields CDR1 SNHLY and CDR2 FYNNEI. The CDR3 runs 14 residues. V shed 7 bases and J shed 0 bases, with 12 bases lying between them. CDR3 region: CASKIDRLNTEAFF. As DNA, the CDR3 is TGTGCCAGCAAGATCGACAGACTGAACACTGAAGCTTTCTTT. Supplemented by reference TRBV2 and TRBJ1-1, the full variable domain reads EPEVTQTPSHQVTQMGQEVILRCVPISNHLYFYWYRQILGQKVEFLVSFYNNEISEKSEIFDDQFSVERPDGSNFTLKIRSTKLEDSAMYFCASKIDRLNTEAFFGQGTRLTVV.

The chain joins TRBV4-1 to TRBJ1-1; D call uncertain. Germline assignment: CDR1 MGHRA and CDR2 YSYEKL. V gave up 1 base and J gave up 0 bases, with 12 bases separating them. The CDR3 is made up of 16 amino acids. The CDR3 sequence is CASSQGKGALNTEAFF. CDR3 nucleotide sequence: TGCGCCAGCAGCCAAGGGAAGGGAGCTTTGAACACTGAAGCTTTCTTT.

The chain joins TRBV30 to TRBJ1-2, with D possibly matching TRBD1 (5 bases). V shed 0 bases and J shed 8 bases, with 16 bases lying between them. The germline gives CDR1 GTSNPN, CDR2 SVGIG (reference sequence). This CDR3 has 14 amino acids. The CDR3 region is CAWSVETSGAGYTF. CDR3 nucleotide sequence: TGTGCCTGGAGTGTAGAAACGAGCGGGGCCGGCTACACCTTC. Full variable domain (rest looked up from reference TRBV30 and TRBJ1-2): SQTIHQWPATLVQPVGSPLSLECTVEGTSNPNLYWYRQAAGRGLQLLFYSVGIGQISSEVPQNLSASRPQDRQFILSSKKLLLSDSGFYLCAWSVETSGAGYTFGSGTRLTVV.

The CDR3, as DNA: TGTGCCAGCAGTTGGGGCGTGAACGAGCAGTACTTC. Translated: CASSWGVNEQYF. V and J are TRBV12-3 or TRBV12-4 and TRBJ2-7; a weak D match, TRBD1 (5 bases). Trimming stripped 4 bases from V and 5 bases from J, with 9 bases between. This CDR3 is 12 amino acids long.

This chain joins TRBV19 and TRBJ1-5; D perhaps matches TRBD1 (5 bases). V lost 5 bases and J lost 3, with 14 bases in between. The CDR3 consists of 15 residues. The germline CDR1 and CDR2 sequences are LNHDA and SQIVND (reference sequence). CDR3 sequence reads: CASSVGRANNQPQHF. Here the CDR3 DNA reads TGTGCCAGTAGTGTTGGCAGGGCTAACAATCAGCCCCAGCATTTT.

The V call is TRBV4-3, the J call TRBJ2-3; the D gene is possibly TRBD1 (6 bases). Trimming left V 0 bases short and J 1 base short, with 17 bases between. Germline V lookup: CDR1 LGHNA, CDR2 YSLEER. The CDR3 consists of 18 residues. The DNA of the CDR3 is TGCGCCAGCAGCCAAGATAAGGGGACACTCTCGGGCACAGATACGCAGTATTTT. Amino acids: CASSQDKGTLSGTDTQYF.